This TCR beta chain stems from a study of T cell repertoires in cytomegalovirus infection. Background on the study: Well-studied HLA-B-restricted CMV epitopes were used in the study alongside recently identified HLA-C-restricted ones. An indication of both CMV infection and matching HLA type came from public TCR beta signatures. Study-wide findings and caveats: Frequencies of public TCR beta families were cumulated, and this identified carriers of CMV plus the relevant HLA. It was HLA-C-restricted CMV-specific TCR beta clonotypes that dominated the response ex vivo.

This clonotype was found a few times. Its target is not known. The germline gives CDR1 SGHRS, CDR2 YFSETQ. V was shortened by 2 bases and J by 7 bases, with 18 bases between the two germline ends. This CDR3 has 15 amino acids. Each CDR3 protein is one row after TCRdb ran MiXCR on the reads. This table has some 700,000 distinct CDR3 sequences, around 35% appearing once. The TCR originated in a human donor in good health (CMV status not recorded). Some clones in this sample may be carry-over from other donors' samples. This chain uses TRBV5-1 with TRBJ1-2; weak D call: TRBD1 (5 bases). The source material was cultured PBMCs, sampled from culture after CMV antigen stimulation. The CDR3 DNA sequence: TGCGCCAGCAGCTTAAGCCCTCCGGGACGGCTTGGCTACACCTTC. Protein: CASSLSPPGRLGYTF.